This TCR beta chain was documented in a study of post-analysis software for immune sequencing data. Study details: Recorded disease courses covered relapsing-remitting, secondary progressive and progressive-relapsing multiple sclerosis. Some patients had no subtype annotation. Study-wide findings and caveats: In patients, about 5 TRBV segments were more frequent than in controls, with TRBV5-6, TRBV5-1 and TRBV20-1 among them. Significantly lower normalized Chao1 diversity was found in patients with multiple sclerosis relative to controls.

Unique molecular identifiers were present in the TCR beta cDNA libraries. Some 500,000 cDNA molecules were obtained per 1 to 10 million input T cells. TCRdb recomputed calls from the PCR reads with MiXCR, one row per CDR3 protein. The repertoire holds around 180,000 distinct CDR3 sequences, approximately 30% seen once, with about 1.6% in the top ten. The CDR3 has 14 amino acids. With 1 base removed from V and 9 bases from J, the gap between germline ends came to 10 bases. The germline CDR1 and CDR2 sequences are MNHNS and SASEGT. A word on this clonotype: Its antigen remains unknown.

The chain links TRBV6-1 to TRBJ1-6, with a tentative D call TRBD1 (6 bases). The sample was blood. The sequence came from a girl between 10 and 17 years old with multiple sclerosis. The CDR3 sequence: CASSEGGGPSPLHF. The DNA for the CDR3 is TGTGCCAGCAGTGAAGGCGGGGGGCCTTCACCCCTCCACTTT.